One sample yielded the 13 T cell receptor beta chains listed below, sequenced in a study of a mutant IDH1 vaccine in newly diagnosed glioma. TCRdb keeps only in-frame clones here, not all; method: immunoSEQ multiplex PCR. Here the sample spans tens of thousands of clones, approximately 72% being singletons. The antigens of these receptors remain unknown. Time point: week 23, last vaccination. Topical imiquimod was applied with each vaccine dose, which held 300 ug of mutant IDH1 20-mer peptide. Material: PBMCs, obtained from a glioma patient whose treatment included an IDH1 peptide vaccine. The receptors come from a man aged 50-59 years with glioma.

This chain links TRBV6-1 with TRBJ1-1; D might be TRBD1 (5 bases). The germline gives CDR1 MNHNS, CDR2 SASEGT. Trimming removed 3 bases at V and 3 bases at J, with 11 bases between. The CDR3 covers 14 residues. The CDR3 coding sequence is TGTGCCAGCAGTGAGTGGGGGGGTGACACTGAAGCTTTCTTT. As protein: CASSEWGGDTEAFF.

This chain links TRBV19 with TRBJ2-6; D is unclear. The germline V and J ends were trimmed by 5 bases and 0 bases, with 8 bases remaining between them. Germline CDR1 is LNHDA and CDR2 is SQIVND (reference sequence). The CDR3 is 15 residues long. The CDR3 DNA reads TGTGCCAGTAGTGTCGGACCCTCTGGGGCCAACGTCCTGACTTTC. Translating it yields CASSVGPSGANVLTF.

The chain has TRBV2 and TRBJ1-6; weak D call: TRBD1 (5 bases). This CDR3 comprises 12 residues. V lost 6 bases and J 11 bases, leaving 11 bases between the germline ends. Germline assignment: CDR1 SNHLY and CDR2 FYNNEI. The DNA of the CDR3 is TGTGCCAGCAGCGGGGACCAACCACCCCTCCACTTT. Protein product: CASSGDQPPLHF.

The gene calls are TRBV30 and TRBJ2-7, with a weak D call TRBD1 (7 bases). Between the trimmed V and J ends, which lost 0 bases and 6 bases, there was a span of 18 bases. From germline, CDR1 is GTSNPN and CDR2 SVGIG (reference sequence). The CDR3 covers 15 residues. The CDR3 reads CAWSVRRQGGLEQYF. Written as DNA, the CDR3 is TGTGCCTGGAGTGTACGGCGTCAGGGGGGACTCGAGCAGTACTTC.

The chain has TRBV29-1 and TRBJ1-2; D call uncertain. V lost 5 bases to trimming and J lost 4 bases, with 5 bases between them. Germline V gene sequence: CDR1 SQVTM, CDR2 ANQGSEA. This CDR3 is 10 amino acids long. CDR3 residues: CSVNFYGYTF. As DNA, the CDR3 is TGCAGCGTTAACTTCTATGGCTACACCTTC.

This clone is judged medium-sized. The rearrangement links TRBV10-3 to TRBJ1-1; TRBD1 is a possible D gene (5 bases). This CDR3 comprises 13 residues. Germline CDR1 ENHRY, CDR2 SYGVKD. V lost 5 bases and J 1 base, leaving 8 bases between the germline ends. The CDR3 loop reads CAISNGGNTEAFF. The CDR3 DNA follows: TGTGCCATCAGTAACGGGGGGAACACTGAAGCTTTCTTT.

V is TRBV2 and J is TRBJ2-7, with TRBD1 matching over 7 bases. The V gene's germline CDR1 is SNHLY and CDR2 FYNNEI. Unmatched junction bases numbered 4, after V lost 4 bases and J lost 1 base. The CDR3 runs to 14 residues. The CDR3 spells CASSGDSHSYEQYF. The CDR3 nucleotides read TGTGCCAGCAGTGGGGACAGCCATTCCTACGAGCAGTACTTC.

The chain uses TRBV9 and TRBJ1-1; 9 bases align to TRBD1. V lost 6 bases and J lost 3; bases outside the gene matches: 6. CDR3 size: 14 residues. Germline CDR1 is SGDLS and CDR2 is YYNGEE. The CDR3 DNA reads TGTGCCAGCAACCGGGACAGGGCGGACACTGAAGCTTTCTTT. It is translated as CASNRDRADTEAFF.

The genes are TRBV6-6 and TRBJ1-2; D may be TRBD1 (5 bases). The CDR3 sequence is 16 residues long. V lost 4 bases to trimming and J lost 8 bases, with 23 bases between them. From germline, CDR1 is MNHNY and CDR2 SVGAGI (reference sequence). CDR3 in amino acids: CASSSRDPGAGEGYTF. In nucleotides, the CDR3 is TGTGCCAGCAGTTCCCGGGACCCCGGTGCGGGAGAGGGCTACACCTTC.

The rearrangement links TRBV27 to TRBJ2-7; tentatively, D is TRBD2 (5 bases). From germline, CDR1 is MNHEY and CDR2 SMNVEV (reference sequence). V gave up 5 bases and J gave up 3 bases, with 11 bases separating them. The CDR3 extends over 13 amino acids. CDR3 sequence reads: CASSLGLSYEQYF. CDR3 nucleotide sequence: TGTGCCAGCAGTCTAGGACTGAGCTACGAGCAGTACTTC.

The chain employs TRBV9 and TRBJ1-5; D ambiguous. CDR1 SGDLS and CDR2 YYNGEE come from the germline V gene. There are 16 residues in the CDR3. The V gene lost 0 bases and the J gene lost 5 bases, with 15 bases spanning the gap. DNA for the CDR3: TGTGCCAGCAGCGTAGTGGAGTATCCGAATCATCAGCCCCAGCATTTT. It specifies CASSVVEYPNHQPQHF.

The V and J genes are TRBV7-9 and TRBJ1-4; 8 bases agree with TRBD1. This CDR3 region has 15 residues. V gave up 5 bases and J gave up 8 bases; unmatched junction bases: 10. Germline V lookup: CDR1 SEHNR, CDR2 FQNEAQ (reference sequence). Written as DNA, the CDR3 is TGTGCCAGCAGCGGACAGGACAGGGCGGACGAAAAACTGTTTTTT. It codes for CASSGQDRADEKLFF.

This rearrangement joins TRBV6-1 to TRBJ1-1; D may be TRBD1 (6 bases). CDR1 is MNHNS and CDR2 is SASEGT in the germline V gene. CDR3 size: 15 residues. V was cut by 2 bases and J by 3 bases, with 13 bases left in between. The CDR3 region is CASSEYRGADTEAFF. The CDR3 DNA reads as TGTGCCAGCAGTGAATATCGGGGGGCCGACACTGAAGCTTTCTTT.